This T cell receptor (beta chain) was identified in a study of T cells after yellow fever vaccination. This clonotype was counted between two and nine times. What it recognizes is unknown. Study results and caveats: A large majority of primary-vaccination clones showed up again after the booster (under 98% CD4, around 90% CD8). Contamination of FACS-sorted repertoires by abundant clonotypes from the bulk population could occur. Although the secondary response was weaker, it peaked faster, at day 5 versus 15.

Conversion of TCR transcripts into cDNA relied on 5'RACE template switching, which added a universal primer site and UMIs. TCRdb redid the calling of the 5' RACE reads with MiXCR, one entry per CDR3 protein. Among about 220,000 distinct CDR3 sequences, roughly 3.3% were seen once, and the ten largest hold around 3%. This CDR3 is 15 amino acids long. V was trimmed by 2 bases and J by 6 bases, leaving 14 bases between them. Germline values: CDR1 KGHSH, CDR2 LQKENI. This sequence was found in a man aged 18 to 29 who received the YFV17D yellow fever vaccine. The chain recombines TRBV18 with TRBJ1-5; D not resolved. The sample here was CD4+ T cells sorted from PBMCs, taken 10 days after the yellow fever booster vaccination. The CDR3 nucleotides are TGTGCCAGCTCACCAGTAAATATAGGTGGTCAGCCCCAGCATTTT. As protein: CASSPVNIGGQPQHF.